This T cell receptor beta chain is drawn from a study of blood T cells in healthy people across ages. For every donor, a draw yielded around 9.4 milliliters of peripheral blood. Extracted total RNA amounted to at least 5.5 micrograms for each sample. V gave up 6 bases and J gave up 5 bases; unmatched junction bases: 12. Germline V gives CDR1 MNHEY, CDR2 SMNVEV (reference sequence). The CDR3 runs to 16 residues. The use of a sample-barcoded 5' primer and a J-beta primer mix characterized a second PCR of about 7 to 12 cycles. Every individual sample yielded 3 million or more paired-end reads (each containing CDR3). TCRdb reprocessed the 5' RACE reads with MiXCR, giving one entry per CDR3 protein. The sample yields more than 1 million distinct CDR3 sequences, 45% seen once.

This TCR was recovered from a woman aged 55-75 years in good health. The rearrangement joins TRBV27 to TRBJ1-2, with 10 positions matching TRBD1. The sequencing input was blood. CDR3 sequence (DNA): TGTGCCAGCAGCCCAGACGACAGGGGGCTCGGGTATGGCTACACCTTC. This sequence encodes CASSPDDRGLGYGYTF.